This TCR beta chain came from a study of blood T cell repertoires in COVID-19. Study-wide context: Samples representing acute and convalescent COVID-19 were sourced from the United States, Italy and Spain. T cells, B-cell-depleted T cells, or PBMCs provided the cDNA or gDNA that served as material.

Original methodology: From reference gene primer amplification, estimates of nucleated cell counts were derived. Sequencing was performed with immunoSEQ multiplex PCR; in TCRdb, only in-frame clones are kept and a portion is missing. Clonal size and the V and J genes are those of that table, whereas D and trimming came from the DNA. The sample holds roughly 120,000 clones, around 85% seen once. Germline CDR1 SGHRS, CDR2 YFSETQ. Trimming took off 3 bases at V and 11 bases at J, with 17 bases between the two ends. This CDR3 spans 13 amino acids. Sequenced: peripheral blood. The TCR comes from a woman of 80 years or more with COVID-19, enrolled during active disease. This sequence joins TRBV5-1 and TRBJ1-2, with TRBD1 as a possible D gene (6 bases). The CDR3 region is CASSSEGDRIYTF. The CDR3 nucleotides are TGCGCCAGCAGCTCTGAGGGGGACCGGATATACACCTTC.